This T cell receptor (beta chain) is from a study of cytomegalovirus exposure and HLA in healthy donors. For the study at large: It was reported in a later analysis that the 120 or so validation repertoires used the same platform as the 500 to 700 first-cohort repertoires. Broader study findings: Some public TCRs appeared in many individuals, while most sequences were rare. Cytomegalovirus association was listed for 150 to 200 TCR beta chains. The classifier, whose performance was assessed in both the original and validation cohorts, reportedly diagnosed cytomegalovirus status with high specificity and sensitivity.

Libraries were prepared by immunoSEQ multiplex PCR; TCRdb keeps only in-frame clonotypes and omits some of them. The repertoire holds around 140,000 clones, with around 87% as singletons. Points on this clone: Its specificity is unknown.

The sequencing input was PBMCs. The receptor was isolated from a man aged 18-30 years in good health and CMV-seropositive.

CDR3 loop: CASSLTPTSGRASTQYF. In DNA form, the CDR3 reads TGTGCCAGTAGCCTAACCCCGACTAGCGGGAGGGCCAGCACGCAGTATTTT. The chain links TRBV19 to TRBJ2-3; 14 nucleotides match TRBD2. J lost 9 bases, V lost 6 bases, and 14 bases had no gene match. The CDR3 is made up of 17 amino acids. Germline values: CDR1 LNHDA, CDR2 SQIVND (reference sequence).